The text below deals with one T cell receptor (beta chain). This clone was counted a single time. Its target antigen remains unknown. Base qualities are not provided; no much larger clone lies one nucleotide away. To prepare the library, the immunoSEQ multiplex PCR assay was applied. In its TCRdb copy, this immuneACCESS table keeps in-frame sequences only and misses some clones. Where compared with another copy, unresolved V genes explain less than half of these, and the others have no known cause. This sample gives around 170,000 clones in total; around 90% of them show up just once. 1.4% of the sample is in the top ten clones. This record comes from a study of control samples from healthy donors and cancer patients (TCRdb year 2020). The junction carries 19 bases between V and J, which are trimmed by 6 bases and 5 bases respectively. The germline V gene supplies CDR1 MNHEY and CDR2 SVGAGI. The CDR3, cysteine through phenylalanine, is 15 amino acids long. Solely the CDR3 DNA is kept, with 45 bases framed from the first base.

Sequenced: blood. The sequence joins TRBV6-5 to TRBJ2-5; perhaps TRBD1 is the D gene, with 6 bases matching. The sequence was obtained from a woman between 50 and 59 years old in good health. DNA sequence: TGTGCCAGCAGCTATGAAGGGGCAGGGGTGGAGACCCAGTACTTC. The resulting protein is CASSYEGAGVETQYF.